The sequence of this T cell receptor (beta chain) was determined in a study of monozygotic twins with inflammatory bowel disease (dated by TCRdb to about 2019). Some background on the complete study: The complete study included around 30 monozygotic twin pairs: 19 IBD-discordant Danish pairs and nine German pairs, of which four were IBD-concordant and five were IBD-discordant. Disease-associated traits were sought mainly through comparisons between IBD patients and their genetically identical healthy co-twins within discordant pairs. Each individual had, on average, about 151 000 unique TCRalpha sequences and 181 000 unique TCRbeta sequences available for analysis.

About this clonotype: Its recognized antigen is unknown.

Findings and caveats that apply to the study as a whole: Because patients received different immunosuppressive treatments, the repertoires may have picked up extra background noise and variability between individuals. A decrease in TCRbeta repertoire diversity, as measured by inverse Simpson index, was observed in IBD patients compared with their healthy co-twins. The analysis was unable to tell apart different T cell subtypes. No difference in repertoire similarity was observed between concordant and discordant twins, possibly owing to limited statistical power. Compared with healthy twins, IBD patients shared fewer clonotypes with other individuals, and the difference was most pronounced in patients with signs of disease activity. No single strong signal or clonotype linked to IBD turned up in the results, so the idea that one exists was not supported.

The method behind the library was 5' RACE. Each TCR library was prepared from about 3.5 ug of total RNA. For each sample, cDNA synthesis with SMARTScribe reverse transcriptase was split into eight separate reactions. During cDNA synthesis, template switching introduced unique molecular identifiers that contained a 6-nucleotide sample barcode. TCRalpha and TCRbeta cDNA was amplified by two nested PCRs of approximately 17 and 9 cycles, with bead purification after each PCR. Before amplification, the cDNA was treated with uracil DNA-glycosylase and purified using the QIAquick PCR purification kit. The second PCR added Illumina TruSeq-compatible adapters along with sample-specific barcodes. TapeStation and Qubit were used to check library quality and concentration, and around 5 ng of each library went into the pool. The pooled libraries were sequenced with 2 x 100 bp reads and custom sequencing primers on an Illumina HiSeq2500 single-index Rapid Run. The original pipeline was this. PCR and sequencing errors were corrected by UMI-based consensus assembly using MiGEC version 1.2.6. MiXCR version 2.1.1 handled V(D)J alignment, clonotype assembly and CDR3 extraction. To normalise gene usage, clonotype sharing and MAIT/NKT TCR abundance, the analysis used the top 1000, 10 000 and 20 000 clonotypes per sample. After downsampling to 27 000 UMIs, diversity was calculated as the inverse Simpson index using the vegan R package. Paired Mann-Whitney U tests were applied to discordant twin pairs, with Benjamini-Hochberg correction for multiple testing. Following reprocessing of the reads by TCRdb, the data hold one row per CDR3 protein sequence and no DNA is available. TCRdb's processing, not the authors' own work, is the source of the V and J calls. The table for this sample records around 200,000 distinct CDR3 sequences. The ten largest clonotypes hold approximately 1.5% of the sample.

The CDR3 covers 14 residues, taking in both the cysteine and the phenylalanine. The nucleotide record is missing. From the germline V gene, CDR1 is SGHVS and CDR2 is FNYEAQ. A roughly 2.7 ml peripheral blood sample was drawn into PAXgene tubes per donor and stored at -80°C. Total RNA was isolated from whole blood with the PAXgene blood miRNA kit on an automated QIAcube, without T cell sorting. Deep TCRalpha and TCRbeta repertoire profiling with unique molecular barcoding was performed on peripheral blood of monozygotic twin pairs concordant or discordant for inflammatory bowel disease. Smoking habits were recorded for all twin pairs, and each individual was classified as a current, former or never smoker.

The clonotype comes from a human donor with ulcerative colitis or Crohn's disease, or a healthy co-twin of an affected twin (not recorded which). The receptor chain draws on TRBV7-6 and TRBJ2-5; as DNA is missing, the TRBD2 call by TCRdb cannot be tested. Sequencing input: blood. The CDR3 corresponds to CASSTEGLRETQYF.